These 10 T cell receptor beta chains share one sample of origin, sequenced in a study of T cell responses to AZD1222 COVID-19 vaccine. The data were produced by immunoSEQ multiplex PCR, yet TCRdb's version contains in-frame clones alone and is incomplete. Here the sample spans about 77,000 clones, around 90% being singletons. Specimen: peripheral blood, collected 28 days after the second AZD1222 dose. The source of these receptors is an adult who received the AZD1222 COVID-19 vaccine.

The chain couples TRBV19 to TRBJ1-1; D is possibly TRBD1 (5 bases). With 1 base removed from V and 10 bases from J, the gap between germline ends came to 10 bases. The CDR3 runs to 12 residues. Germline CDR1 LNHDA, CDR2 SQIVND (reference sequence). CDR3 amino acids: CASSIVGQGAFF. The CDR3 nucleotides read TGTGCCAGTAGTATAGTCGGTCAGGGAGCTTTCTTT.

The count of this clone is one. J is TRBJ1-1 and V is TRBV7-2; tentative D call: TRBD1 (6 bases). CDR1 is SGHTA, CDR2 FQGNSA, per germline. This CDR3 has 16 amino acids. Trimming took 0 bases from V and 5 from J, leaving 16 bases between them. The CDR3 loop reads CASSLAPGAVETEAFF. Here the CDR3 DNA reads TGTGCCAGCAGCTTAGCCCCGGGGGCGGTCGAGACTGAAGCTTTCTTT.

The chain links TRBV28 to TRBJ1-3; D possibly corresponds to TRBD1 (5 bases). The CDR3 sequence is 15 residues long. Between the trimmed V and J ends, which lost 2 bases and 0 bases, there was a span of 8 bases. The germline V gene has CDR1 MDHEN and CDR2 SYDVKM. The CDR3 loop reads CASSLVQDSGNTIYF. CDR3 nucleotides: TGTGCCAGCAGTTTAGTACAGGACTCTGGAAACACCATATATTTT. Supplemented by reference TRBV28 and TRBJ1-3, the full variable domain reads DVKVTQSSRYLVKRTGEKVFLECVQDMDHENMFWYRQDPGLGLRLIYFSYDVKMKEKGDIPEGYSVSREKKERFSLILESASTNQTSMYLCASSLVQDSGNTIYFGEGSWLTVV.

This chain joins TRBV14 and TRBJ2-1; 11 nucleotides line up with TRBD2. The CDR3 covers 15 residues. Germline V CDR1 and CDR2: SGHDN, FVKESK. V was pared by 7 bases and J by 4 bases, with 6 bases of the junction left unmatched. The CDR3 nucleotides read TGTGCCAGCAACTCGGGACTAGCGGCTTACAATGAGCAGTTCTTC. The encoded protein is CASNSGLAAYNEQFF. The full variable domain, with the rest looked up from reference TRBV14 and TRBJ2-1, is EAGVTQFPSHSVIEKGQTVTLRCDPISGHDNLYWYRRVMGKEIKFLLHFVKESKQDESGMPNNRFLAERTGGTYSTLKVQPAELEDSGVYFCASNSGLAAYNEQFFGPGTRLTVL.

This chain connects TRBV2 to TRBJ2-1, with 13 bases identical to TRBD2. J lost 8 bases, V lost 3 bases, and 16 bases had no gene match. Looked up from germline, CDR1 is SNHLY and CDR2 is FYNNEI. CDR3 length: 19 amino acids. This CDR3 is CASSDRLAGGLPSRYEQFF. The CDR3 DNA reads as TGTGCCAGCAGTGACCGACTAGCGGGGGGACTCCCAAGTAGGTATGAGCAGTTCTTC. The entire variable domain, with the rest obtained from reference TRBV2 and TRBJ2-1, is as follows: EPEVTQTPSHQVTQMGQEVILRCVPISNHLYFYWYRQILGQKVEFLVSFYNNEISEKSEIFDDQFSVERPDGSNFTLKIRSTKLEDSAMYFCASSDRLAGGLPSRYEQFFGPGTRLTVL.

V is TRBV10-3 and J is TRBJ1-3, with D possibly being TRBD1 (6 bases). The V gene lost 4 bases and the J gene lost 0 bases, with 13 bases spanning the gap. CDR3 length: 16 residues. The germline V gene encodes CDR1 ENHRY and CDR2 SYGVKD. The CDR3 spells CAISAYQGTSGNTIYF. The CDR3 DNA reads TGTGCCATCAGTGCCTACCAGGGGACCTCTGGAAACACCATATATTTT.

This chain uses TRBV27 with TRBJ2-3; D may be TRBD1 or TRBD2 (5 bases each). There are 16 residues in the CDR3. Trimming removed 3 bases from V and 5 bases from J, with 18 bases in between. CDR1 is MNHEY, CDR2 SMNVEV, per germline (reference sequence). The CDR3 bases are TGTGCCAGCAGTTTTTACCCAGGGAGCGGTAAAGATACGCAGTATTTT. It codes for CASSFYPGSGKDTQYF.

As DNA, the CDR3 is TGTGCCAGCAGTGAAGGGCGAGGCGGGAGTAATGAGCAGTTCTTC. It yields the protein CASSEGRGGSNEQFF. The chain couples TRBV2 to TRBJ2-1; 7 nucleotides line up with TRBD2. V gave up 1 base and J gave up 7 bases; unmatched junction bases: 7. This CDR3 comprises 15 residues. Germline CDR1 is SNHLY and CDR2 is FYNNEI.

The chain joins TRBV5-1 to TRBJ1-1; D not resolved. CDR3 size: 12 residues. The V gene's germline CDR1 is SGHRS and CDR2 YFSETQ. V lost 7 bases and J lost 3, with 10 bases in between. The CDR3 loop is CASSFGDTEAFF. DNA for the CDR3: TGCGCCAGCTCTTTTGGTGACACTGAAGCTTTCTTT.

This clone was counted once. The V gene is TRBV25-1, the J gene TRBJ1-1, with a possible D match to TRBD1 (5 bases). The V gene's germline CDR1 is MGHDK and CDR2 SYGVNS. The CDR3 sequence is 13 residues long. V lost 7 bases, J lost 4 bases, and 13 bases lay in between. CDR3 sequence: CASNNAGGTEAFF. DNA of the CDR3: TGTGCCAGCAACAACGCCGGGGGCACTGAAGCTTTCTTT.